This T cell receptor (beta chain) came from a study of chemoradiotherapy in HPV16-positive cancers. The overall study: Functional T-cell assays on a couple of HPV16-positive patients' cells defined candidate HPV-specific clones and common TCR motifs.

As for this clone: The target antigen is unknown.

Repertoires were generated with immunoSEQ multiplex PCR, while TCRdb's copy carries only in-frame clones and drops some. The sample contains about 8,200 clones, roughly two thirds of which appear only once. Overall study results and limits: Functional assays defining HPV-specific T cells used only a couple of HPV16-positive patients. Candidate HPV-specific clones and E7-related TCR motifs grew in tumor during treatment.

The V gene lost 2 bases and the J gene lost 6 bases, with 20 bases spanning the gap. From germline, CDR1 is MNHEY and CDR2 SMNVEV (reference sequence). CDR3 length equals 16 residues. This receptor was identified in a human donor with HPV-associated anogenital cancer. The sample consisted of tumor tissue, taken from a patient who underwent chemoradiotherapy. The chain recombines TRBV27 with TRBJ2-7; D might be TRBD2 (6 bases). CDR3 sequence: CASSLPWDSRFGEQYF. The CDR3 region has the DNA TGTGCCAGCAGTTTACCCTGGGACTCCCGTTTTGGCGAGCAGTACTTC.